Presented here are 30 T cell receptor beta chains from one specimen sequenced in a study of beta chain features in type 1 diabetes. The entirety of the isolated RNA underwent reverse transcription, so expressed TCRB transcripts were sequenced. Method: immunoSEQ multiplex PCR; TCRdb's copy keeps in-frame clones and lacks some. This repertoire shows some 410,000 clones, approximately 15% found once; its top ten account for 0.035% to 0.04%. Material for sequencing was naive CD4+ T cells from blood. The receptors derive from a young man in good health.

J is TRBJ2-7 and V is TRBV7-9; 10 bases are a match to TRBD2. This CDR3 spans 14 amino acids. CDR1 SEHNR and CDR2 FQNEAQ come from the germline V gene (reference sequence). Trimming removed 5 bases from V and 2 bases from J; junction bases left unmatched: 3. The CDR3 sequence: CASSTTSGAYEQYF. Here the CDR3 DNA reads TGTGCCAGCAGCACAACTAGCGGGGCCTACGAGCAGTACTTC.

The chain uses TRBV30 and TRBJ1-4; the D is unclear. Germline-derived CDR1 and CDR2 are GTSNPN and SVGIG (reference sequence). Trimming pared 4 bases from V and 8 bases from J, leaving 14 bases between. CDR3 length: 13 residues. DNA for the CDR3: TGTGCCTGGAAGACGCGTCGAGGCGAAAAACTGTTTTTT. It yields the protein CAWKTRRGEKLFF.

The chain joins TRBV5-1 to TRBJ2-3; unclear D gene. The length of the CDR3 is 12 residues. Deletions cut 7 bases from V and 5 bases from J, with 11 bases between. In germline, CDR1 is SGHRS, CDR2 YFSETQ. CDR3: CASSDIGDTQYF. CDR3 sequence (DNA): TGCGCCAGCTCCGACATCGGAGATACGCAGTATTTT.

V usage is TRBV5-6 and J usage is TRBJ2-3; maybe TRBD2 (7 bases). V was trimmed by 6 bases and J by 4 bases, leaving 12 bases between them. The CDR3 has 13 residues. CDR1 and CDR2 from the germline V gene are SGHDT and YYEEEE. The CDR3 sequence: CASNWGGPDTQYF. CDR3 DNA sequence: TGTGCCAGCAACTGGGGGGGCCCAGATACGCAGTATTTT. The full variable domain, completed using reference TRBV5-6 and TRBJ2-3, is DAGVTQSPTHLIKTRGQQVTLRCSPKSGHDTVSWYQQALGQGPQFIFQYYEEEERQRGNFPDRFSGHQFPNYSSELNVNALLLGDSALYLCASNWGGPDTQYFGPGTRLTVL.

This clone was seen a handful of times. The genes are TRBV29-1 and TRBJ1-2, with D hard to call. Germline CDR1 SQVTM, CDR2 ANQGSEA. V lost 3 bases and J 2 bases, leaving 10 bases between the germline ends. The CDR3 has 13 amino acids. DNA of the CDR3: TGCAGCGTTGAGGTGGGGATAAACTATGGCTACACCTTC. Translation gives CSVEVGINYGYTF.

V gene TRBV27 combines with J gene TRBJ2-5; D ambiguous. CDR1 is MNHEY and CDR2 is SMNVEV in the germline V gene (reference sequence). Trimming removed 7 bases at V and 2 bases at J, with 14 bases between. CDR3 size: 14 residues. The DNA for the CDR3 is TGTGCCAGCACCTTGGGTAGGGCTCAAGAGACCCAGTACTTC. It is translated as CASTLGRAQETQYF.

The CDR3 here is CSAWADEKLFF. CDR3 DNA sequence: TGCAGTGCGTGGGCAGACGAAAAACTGTTTTTT. The rearrangement joins TRBV20-1 to TRBJ1-4; D gene uncertain. Between the trimmed V and J ends, which lost 6 bases and 8 bases, there was a span of 10 bases. The CDR3 runs to 11 residues. Germline lookup yields CDR1 DFQATT and CDR2 SNEGSKA (reference sequence).

This rearrangement joins TRBV7-2 to TRBJ1-5; D remains ambiguous. V gave up 5 bases and J gave up 5 bases, with 16 bases separating them. From germline, CDR1 is SGHTA and CDR2 FQGNSA. The CDR3 loop spans 15 amino acids. The CDR3 DNA follows: TGTGCCAGCAGCGCCGAGAAGGCGGGGTATCAGCCCCAGCATTTT. Amino acid sequence: CASSAEKAGYQPQHF.

The V gene is TRBV7-9, the J gene TRBJ2-3, with D tentatively TRBD2 (6 bases). Germline lookup yields CDR1 SEHNR and CDR2 FQNEAQ (reference sequence). V shed 3 bases and J shed 5 bases, with 18 bases lying between them. This CDR3 is 16 amino acids long. The CDR3 region has the DNA TGTGCCAGCAGCTTCCCGGCGGGGATTCATGGAGATACGCAGTATTTT. Its protein product is CASSFPAGIHGDTQYF. Based on the CDR3 plus reference TRBV7-9 and TRBJ2-3, the full variable domain is DTGVSQNPRHKITKRGQNVTFRCDPISEHNRLYWYRQTLGQGPEFLTYFQNEAQLEKSRLLSDRFSAERPKGSFSTLEIQRTEQGDSAMYLCASSFPAGIHGDTQYFGPGTRLTVL.

This clone came up a few times. The chain links TRBV5-1 to TRBJ2-1, with TRBD2 matching 9 bases. V was clipped by 3 bases and J by 3 bases; unmatched bases: 10. The CDR3 is 17 amino acids. The germline V gene has CDR1 SGHRS and CDR2 YFSETQ. Written as DNA, the CDR3 is TGCGCCAGCAGCTACCGTGAGGCGGGAGGGGTCTACAATGAGCAGTTCTTC. This sequence encodes CASSYREAGGVYNEQFF.

This clone came up a few times. The chain links TRBV27 to TRBJ1-4; possibly TRBD1 for D (6 bases). Deletions cut 6 bases from V and 5 bases from J, with 16 bases between. This CDR3 region has 15 residues. Germline values: CDR1 MNHEY, CDR2 SMNVEV (reference sequence). This CDR3 is CASRGQGFRNEKLFF. DNA for the CDR3: TGTGCCAGCAGAGGGCAGGGGTTCCGAAATGAAAAACTGTTTTTT. Using reference TRBV27 and TRBJ1-4 for the parts outside the CDR3, the full variable domain is EAQVTQNPRYLITVTGKKLTVTCSQNMNHEYMSWYRQDPGLGLRQIYYSMNVEVTDKGDVPEGYKVSRKEKRNFPLILESPSPNQTSLYFCASRGQGFRNEKLFFGSGTQLSVL.

The V call is TRBV2, the J call TRBJ1-5, with 8 bases aligning to TRBD1. The V gene's germline CDR1 is SNHLY and CDR2 FYNNEI. V lost 5 bases to trimming and J lost 6 bases; unmatched junction nucleotides: 6. The length of the CDR3 is 14 residues. In DNA, the CDR3 is TGTGCCAGCAGTCCGGACAGGGCGAGTCAGCCCCAGCATTTT. It encodes CASSPDRASQPQHF.

J is TRBJ2-7 and V is TRBV28; D not certain. CDR3 length: 11 amino acids. Germline assignment: CDR1 MDHEN and CDR2 SYDVKM. V gave up 2 bases and J gave up 4 bases, with 3 bases separating them. The CDR3 nucleotides are TGTGCCAGCAGTTTAGGGTACGAGCAGTACGTC. Its translation: CASSLGYEQYV.

This clone was found a few times. V gene TRBV7-8 combines with J gene TRBJ2-7; 9 bases fit TRBD1. Looked up from germline, CDR1 is SGHVS and CDR2 is FQNEAQ. The CDR3 length is 17 residues. The V and J ends lost 1 base and 6 bases, in that order; junction bases with no gene match: 13. The CDR3 here is CASSLGKPGQGFREQYV. The CDR3, as DNA: TGTGCCAGCAGCTTAGGGAAACCGGGACAGGGCTTTCGCGAGCAGTACGTC.

This clone showed up just a few times. This chain uses TRBV30 with TRBJ1-1; perhaps TRBD1 as D (6 bases). CDR3 length: 13 residues. The germline V gene encodes CDR1 GTSNPN and CDR2 SVGIG (reference sequence). V gave up 2 bases and J gave up 5 bases, with 12 bases separating them. CDR3 region: CAWSQGPRTEAFF. CDR3 nucleotide sequence: TGTGCCTGGAGTCAGGGGCCTAGGACTGAAGCTTTCTTT. The full variable domain, rest sourced from reference TRBV30 and TRBJ1-1, is SQTIHQWPATLVQPVGSPLSLECTVEGTSNPNLYWYRQAAGRGLQLLFYSVGIGQISSEVPQNLSASRPQDRQFILSSKKLLLSDSGFYLCAWSQGPRTEAFFGQGTRLTVV.

DNA for the CDR3: TGTGCCAGCACCGAATACAATGAGCAGTTCTTC. Its protein is CASTEYNEQFF. V is TRBV7-2 and J is TRBJ2-1; D is uncertain. The germline V gene has CDR1 SGHTA and CDR2 FQGNSA. This CDR3 comprises 11 residues. V was trimmed by 7 bases and J by 4 bases, leaving 5 bases between them.

This sequence joins TRBV30 and TRBJ1-5, with D possibly matching TRBD1 (5 bases). Per the germline V gene, CDR1 is GTSNPN and CDR2 is SVGIG (reference sequence). V was trimmed by 2 bases and J by 7 bases, leaving 12 bases between them. The CDR3 extends over 13 amino acids. The CDR3, as DNA: TGTGCCTGGAGTCCGCTAGGGGAGCAGCCCCAGCATTTT. Encoded protein: CAWSPLGEQPQHF.

Only a few counts were recorded for this clone. The chain combines TRBV7-8 with TRBJ2-1; D possibly matches TRBD1 or TRBD2 (7 bases each). CDR1 SGHVS and CDR2 FQNEAQ come from the germline V gene. V was shortened by 4 bases and J by 6 bases, with 28 bases between the two germline ends. CDR3 size: 19 residues. The DNA for the CDR3 is TGTGCCAGCAGCTCCCTCGCATACAGGGGAGCAGTAGCGGGCAATGAGCAGTTCTTC. This translates into CASSSLAYRGAVAGNEQFF.

The chain joins TRBV2 to TRBJ1-2; 9 bases agree with TRBD1. The CDR3 has 15 amino acids. Per germline, CDR1 SNHLY and CDR2 FYNNEI. Trimming cost V 2 bases and J 6 bases; bases outside gene matches: 7. The CDR3 spells CASSEITTGGHGYTF. The DNA of the CDR3 is TGTGCCAGCAGTGAAATCACGACAGGGGGACATGGCTACACCTTC.

The gene calls are TRBV18 and TRBJ2-1, with TRBD2 identical over 7 bases. Looked up from germline, CDR1 is KGHSH and CDR2 is LQKENI. CDR3 size: 16 residues. The junction had 8 bases not matched to a gene; V was cut back by 0 bases and J by 6 bases. CDR3 sequence reads: CASSPPSGEGFNEQFF. CDR3 in DNA: TGTGCCAGCTCACCACCGTCGGGGGAGGGATTCAATGAGCAGTTCTTC.

The gene calls are TRBV25-1 and TRBJ2-3, with TRBD1 matching 7 bases. The CDR3 length is 14 residues. Germline loops: CDR1 MGHDK, CDR2 SYGVNS. The V and J ends lost 3 bases and 6 bases, in that order; junction bases with no gene match: 6. CDR3 in amino acids: CASSDFRGKDTQYF. The DNA for the CDR3 is TGTGCCAGCAGTGATTTCAGGGGGAAGGATACGCAGTATTTT.

This clone has just a few counts. This chain joins TRBV7-2 and TRBJ2-5, with D possibly being TRBD1 or TRBD2 (5 bases each). Germline CDR1 is SGHTA and CDR2 is FQGNSA. This CDR3 has 15 residues. V lost 0 bases to trimming and J lost 9 bases, with 17 bases between them. CDR3 sequence: CASSLAVARMGAQYF. Here the CDR3 DNA reads TGTGCCAGCAGCTTAGCGGTGGCTAGAATGGGGGCCCAGTACTTC.

The chain couples TRBV29-1 to TRBJ1-2, with a tentative D call TRBD1 (6 bases). Germline CDR1 reads SQVTM; CDR2 reads ANQGSEA. The length of the CDR3 is 13 residues. Deletions cut 1 base from V and 5 bases from J, with 11 bases between. The CDR3 coding sequence is TGCAGCGTTGAAGTAGCAGGGGTTTATGGCTACACCTTC. Translating it yields CSVEVAGVYGYTF.

The CDR3 DNA reads TGTGCCATCAGTGAGCCTAGACTAGCGCCTAAAGATACGCAGTATTTT. It specifies CAISEPRLAPKDTQYF. The chain has TRBV10-3 and TRBJ2-3; the match to TRBD2 covers 8 bases. Germline loops: CDR1 ENHRY, CDR2 SYGVKD. The ends lost 2 bases at V and 5 bases at J; junction bases unmatched: 9. CDR3 length equals 16 residues.

DNA of the CDR3: TGCGCCAGCAGCCAGGACGGAGGGAGCAATCAGCCCCAGCATTTT. This translates into CASSQDGGSNQPQHF. The J gene is TRBJ1-5, the V gene TRBV4-3; D gene ambiguous. Between the trimmed V and J ends, which lost 3 bases and 1 base, there was a span of 10 bases. Germline lookup yields CDR1 LGHNA and CDR2 YSLEER. The CDR3 sequence is 15 residues long.

The sample holds a few counts of this clone. The chain joins TRBV2 to TRBJ1-3; no clear D gene. The CDR3 extends over 12 amino acids. V was trimmed by 8 bases and J by 4 bases, leaving 9 bases between them. Germline V gene sequence: CDR1 SNHLY, CDR2 FYNNEI. The CDR3 protein is CASVSEGNTIYF. CDR3 nucleotides: TGTGCCAGCGTCAGCGAGGGAAACACCATATATTTT.

The chain uses TRBV4-2 and TRBJ2-1; D may be TRBD2 (6 bases). Germline assignment: CDR1 LGHNA and CDR2 YNFKEQ. The length of the CDR3 is 15 residues. The V end was cut by 3 bases, the J end by 2 bases, with 11 bases between. CDR3: CASSHVAATYNEQFF. As DNA, the CDR3 is TGTGCCAGCAGCCATGTAGCGGCCACCTACAATGAGCAGTTCTTC.

The rearrangement uses TRBV2 and TRBJ1-2; D is uncertain. Germline V gene data show CDR1 as SNHLY and CDR2 as FYNNEI. V lost 1 base, J lost 7 bases, and 4 bases lay in between. CDR3 length: 11 amino acids. The CDR3 sequence: CASSEVIGYTF. In DNA form, the CDR3 reads TGTGCCAGCAGTGAAGTTATTGGCTACACCTTC.

This chain connects TRBV7-2 to TRBJ2-7; maybe TRBD1 (6 bases). Trimming shortened V by 3 bases and J by 4 bases, and 10 bases separated the two germline ends. The V gene's germline CDR1 is SGHTA and CDR2 FQGNSA. CDR3 length: 13 amino acids. CDR3 sequence reads: CASSFTGSYEQYF. DNA of the CDR3: TGTGCCAGCAGCTTCACAGGGTCGTACGAGCAGTACTTC.

The rearrangement links TRBV19 to TRBJ2-1; D may match TRBD1 or TRBD2 (5 bases each). CDR1 and CDR2 from the germline V gene are LNHDA and SQIVND (reference sequence). V lost 7 bases and J lost 1, with 8 bases in between. The CDR3 covers 13 residues. The CDR3 reads CASTGASYNEQFF. The DNA of the CDR3 is TGTGCCAGTACCGGGGCATCCTACAATGAGCAGTTCTTC.